Listed below are T cell receptor beta chains from one sample, sequenced in a study of CD4 and CD8 cells across lung adenocarcinoma regions. TCRdb re-analysed the PCR reads in MiXCR, keeping a single row per CDR3 protein. The table lists under 20,000 distinct CDR3 sequences, roughly 51% of them singletons. The specimen sequenced was CD8+ T cells from the center of a lung tumor. The origin of the receptors is a female donor with lung adenocarcinoma. The CD4 and CD8 labels of this study may be unreliable. Both conserved end residues are part of each CDR3. The D gene is left open where the match is weak. Rows may omit the clone size; those that give it use once, few, many or a size class.

V gene	D gene	J gene	clone size	CDR3 protein	CDR3 DNA
TRBV6-1	NA	TRBJ2-7	few	CASSASWESYEQYF	TGTGCCAGCAGTGCATCGTGGGAATCCTACGAGCAGTACTTC
TRBV7-2	TRBD1	TRBJ1-2	NA	CASSPGQGAGYGYTF	TGTGCCAGCAGCCCGGGACAGGGGGCTGGCTATGGCTACACCTTC
TRBV11-2	NA	TRBJ2-1	few	CASSFSRGNEQFF	TGTGCCAGCAGCTTCTCCAGGGGCAATGAGCAGTTCTTC
TRBV6-1	NA	TRBJ2-4	NA	CAGRFGGSDQEIQYF	TGTGCCGGGAGGTTCGGGGGCTCCGACCAAGAGATCCAGTACTTC
TRBV6-5	NA	TRBJ2-3	many	CASSFQGRDTQYF	TGTGCCAGCAGTTTCCAGGGAAGGGATACGCAGTATTTT
TRBV6-1	NA	TRBJ2-3	NA	CASSEAHPGRGQETQYF	TGTGCCAGCAGTGAAGCCCATCCGGGACGGGGGCAAGAGACGCAGTATTTT
TRBV6-1	NA	TRBJ2-2	NA	CASSGRARELFF	TGTGCCAGCAGTGGGCGGGCCAGGGAGCTGTTTTTT
TRBV6-1	TRBD2	TRBJ2-7	NA	CASSESLAGLYEQYF	TGTGCCAGCAGTGAATCGCTAGCGGGTCTCTACGAGCAGTACTTC
TRBV6-5	TRBD1	TRBJ2-5	NA	CASSYSLGQVYNEQLF	TGTGCCAGCAGTTACTCCCTTGGACAGGTTTACAATGAGCAGCTCTTC
TRBV6-1	NA	TRBJ2-1	NA	CASSLMAGGNEQFF	TGTGCCAGCAGCCTGATGGCCGGGGGCAATGAGCAGTTCTTC
TRBV4-1	NA	TRBJ2-7	once	CASSHQPTPGAGNTQYF	TGCGCCAGCAGCCACCAACCGACGCCGGGAGCTGGGAATACGCAGTACTTC
TRBV6-1	NA	TRBJ1-1	NA	CASSLERVSTEAFF	TGTGCCAGCAGCCTAGAGCGGGTGAGCACTGAAGCTTTCTTT
TRBV6-5	TRBD2	TRBJ2-7	few	CASSYSTSGHTYEQYF	TGTGCCAGCAGTTACTCGACTAGCGGGCATACCTACGAGCAGTACTTC
TRBV27	TRBD1	TRBJ1-6	NA	CASRGTGGNSPLHF	TGTGCCAGCAGAGGGACAGGGGGAAATTCACCCCTCCACTTT
TRBV10-3	NA	TRBJ2-7	few	CAISERDYEQYF	TGTGCCATCAGTGAGAGAGACTACGAGCAGTACTTC
TRBV25-1	NA	TRBJ2-1	NA	CASSIRGGGWGGEQFF	TGTGCCAGCAGTATTAGGGGGGGGGGCTGGGGGGGTGAGCAGTTCTTC
TRBV27	NA	TRBJ2-3	NA	CASRFSLGSQETQYF	TGTGCCAGCAGGTTCTCACTAGGCTCCCAAGAGACGCAGTATTTT
TRBV10-3	NA	TRBJ2-6	NA	CASSQALTGANVLTF	TGTGCCAGCAGTCAGGCACTCACTGGGGCCAACGTCCTGACTTTC
TRBV12-3/TRBV12-4	TRBD2	TRBJ2-5	NA	CASSRASGGARAKKTQYF	TGTGCCAGCAGTCGGGCGAGCGGGGGGGCCCGTGCCAAAAAGACCCAGTACTTC
TRBV10-1	TRBD1	TRBJ1-1	NA	CASSRDRGNTEAFF	TGCGCCAGCAGCCGGGACAGGGGAAACACTGAAGCTTTCTTT
TRBV27	TRBD2	TRBJ2-5	NA	CASSPGGPGGETQYF	TGTGCCAGCAGTCCCGGGGGGCCGGGGGGGGAGACCCAGTACTTC
TRBV27	NA	TRBJ2-4	NA	CGGMGAGTTDMQYF	TGTGGCGGCATGGGGGCGGGTACCACAGACATGCAGTACTTC
TRBV7-9	NA	TRBJ2-3	NA	CASSTDTDTQYF	TGTGCCAGCAGCACCGACACAGATACGCAGTATTTT
TRBV4-1	NA	TRBJ2-4	NA	CASSQGVGGGAQEIQYF	TGCGCCAGCAGCCAAGGGGTCGGGGGCGGGGCCCAAGAGATTCAGTACTTC
TRBV6-1	NA	TRBJ1-2	few	CASSEAVRANYGYTF	TGTGCCAGCAGTGAAGCGGTGAGGGCTAACTATGGCTACACCTTC
TRBV10-3	TRBD1	TRBJ2-5	NA	CAISEIETGLRETQYF	TGTGCCATCAGTGAGATCGAGACAGGGCTAAGGGAGACCCAGTACTTC
TRBV27	TRBD2	TRBJ2-4	NA	CASHGLAGTDIQYF	TGTGCCAGTCACGGACTAGCTGGCACAGATATTCAGTATTTC
TRBV4-3	NA	TRBJ2-7	many	CASSLESATGYEQYF	TGCGCCAGCAGCCTCGAAAGTGCTACAGGCTACGAGCAGTACTTC
TRBV27	TRBD2	TRBJ2-5	NA	CASSGLAGEQTQYF	TGTGCCAGCAGTGGACTAGCGGGCGAACAGACGCAGTACTTC
TRBV11-3	TRBD1	TRBJ2-6	many	CASSPFWTGGLTGANVLTF	TGTGCCAGCAGCCCCTTTTGGACAGGGGGCTTGACTGGGGCCAACGTCCTGACTTTC
TRBV6-1	NA	TRBJ2-4	NA	CASRVGAGLTKNTQYF	TGTGCCAGCAGGGTCGGCGCTGGCCTTACCAAAAACACTCAGTACTTC
TRBV25-1	TRBD2	TRBJ2-7	NA	CASRGRGGPGTETQYF	TGTGCCAGCAGGGGACGGGGGGGCCCTGGCACAGAGACGCAGTACTTC
TRBV6-9	TRBD2	TRBJ2-7	NA	CASSVASSGSECEQYF	TGTGCCAGCAGTGTCGCCTCTAGCGGGAGCGAGTGCGAGCAGTACTTC
TRBV6-1	NA	TRBJ2-5	few	CASSPRIQETQYF	TGTGCCAGCAGTCCAAGGATCCAAGAGACCCAGTACTTC
TRBV12-3/TRBV12-4	NA	TRBJ2-5	NA	CASSLWRGETQYF	TGTGCCAGCAGTTTGTGGCGAGGAGAGACCCAGTACTTC
TRBV4-2	TRBD1	TRBJ2-4	few	CASSQDLTGPKNIQYF	TGTGCCAGCAGCCAAGATTTGACAGGGCCCAAAAACATTCAGTACTTC
TRBV6-1	TRBD2	TRBJ2-3	NA	CASRVPGLDTNTQYF	TGTGCCAGCAGAGTTCCGGGACTAGACACAAATACGCAGTATTTC
TRBV6-5	TRBD1	TRBJ2-5	NA	CASSYARGRETQYF	TGTGCCAGCAGTTACGCGAGGGGGCGAGAGACCCAGTACTTC
TRBV10-3	NA	TRBJ2-3	few	CAIKGTDTQYF	TGTGCCATCAAAGGCACAGATACGCAGTATTTT
TRBV27	NA	TRBJ2-3	NA	CASSLVARAAKDTQYF	TGTGCCAGCAGTTTAGTGGCGCGGGCGGCCAAAGATACGCAGTATTTC
TRBV6-1	TRBD1	TRBJ1-4	NA	CASSDPGQANEKLFF	TGTGCCAGCAGTGACCCGGGACAGGCTAATGAAAAACTGTTTTTT
TRBV6-1	TRBD2	TRBJ2-5	NA	CASSEGGGDRYTETQYF	TGTGCCAGCAGTGAGGGCGGGGGGGACCGGTACACAGAGACGCAGTACTTC
TRBV5-1	TRBD1	TRBJ1-2	few	CASSIDRGGGYTF	TGCGCCAGCAGCATTGACAGGGGCGGCGGCTACACCTTC
TRBV6-1	TRBD2	TRBJ2-7	NA	CASSQYSGRDAQYF	TGTGCGAGCAGTCAGTATAGCGGGAGAGATGCGCAGTACTTC
TRBV6-1	NA	TRBJ1-2	NA	CASRLQGSELFGYTF	TGTGCCAGCAGACTACAGGGATCGGAATTGTTCGGCTACACCTTC